A selection of T cell receptor beta chains follows, all from one sample in a study of blood T cell repertoires in COVID-19. Sequencing used immunoSEQ multiplex PCR; TCRdb keeps in-frame clones, though not all of them. The data contain 150,000 to 200,000 clones, almost 80% of them seen just once; the ten biggest clones take up 17%. Input material: PBMCs or T cells enriched from blood (not recorded which). All receptors derive from a woman aged 50 to 60 who had recovered from COVID-19. Both conserved end residues are part of each CDR3. The D gene is left open where the match is weak. The size entry is marked missing in some rows and otherwise reads once, few, many or a size class.

v_gene: TRBV12-3/TRBV12-4
abundance: few
d_gene: .
j_gene: TRBJ1-1
CDR3aa: CASSTYVTEAFF
CDR3nt: TGTGCCAGCAGTACTTACGTGACTGAAGCTTTCTTT

v_gene: TRBV19
abundance: .
d_gene: TRBD2
j_gene: TRBJ2-1
CDR3aa: CASRRLAGGPYGEQFF
CDR3nt: TGTGCCAGTCGGAGACTAGCGGGAGGGCCGTACGGTGAGCAGTTCTTC

v_gene: TRBV11-1
abundance: .
d_gene: TRBD1
j_gene: TRBJ1-1
CDR3aa: CASSFGTAAEAFF
CDR3nt: TGTGCCAGCAGCTTCGGGACAGCGGCTGAAGCTTTCTTT

v_gene: TRBV7-9
abundance: few
d_gene: .
j_gene: TRBJ2-1
CDR3aa: CASSYQKGGYNEQFF
CDR3nt: TGTGCCAGCAGTTACCAGAAAGGCGGCTACAATGAGCAGTTCTTC

v_gene: TRBV14
abundance: .
d_gene: .
j_gene: TRBJ2-2
CDR3aa: CASSSTRPRGRTGELFF
CDR3nt: TGTGCCAGCAGCTCCACCCGGCCTCGCGGTCGGACCGGGGAGCTGTTTTTT

v_gene: TRBV19
abundance: .
d_gene: TRBD1
j_gene: TRBJ1-2
CDR3aa: CASSSRQGVGYTF
CDR3nt: TGTGCCAGTAGTAGCCGACAGGGAGTTGGCTACACCTTC

v_gene: TRBV7-8
abundance: .
d_gene: TRBD1
j_gene: TRBJ1-2
CDR3aa: CASSTPRAGTGSYGYTF
CDR3nt: TGTGCCAGCAGCACTCCCCGAGCGGGGACAGGGAGTTATGGCTACACCTTC

v_gene: TRBV19
abundance: .
d_gene: TRBD2
j_gene: TRBJ2-7
CDR3aa: CASSQLAGAYEQYF
CDR3nt: TGTGCCAGTAGTCAACTAGCGGGAGCCTACGAGCAGTACTTC

v_gene: TRBV30
abundance: .
d_gene: .
j_gene: TRBJ2-3
CDR3aa: CARGHRGDTQYF
CDR3nt: TGTGCAAGGGGACACCGCGGGGATACGCAGTATTTT

v_gene: TRBV2
abundance: .
d_gene: .
j_gene: TRBJ1-5
CDR3aa: CANRASGSNQPQHF
CDR3nt: TGTGCCAACCGGGCGTCAGGGAGCAATCAGCCCCAGCATTTT

v_gene: TRBV7-3
abundance: few
d_gene: .
j_gene: TRBJ1-5
CDR3aa: CASSLTANQPQHF
CDR3nt: TGTGCCAGCAGCTTAACGGCTAATCAGCCCCAGCATTTT

v_gene: TRBV12-3/TRBV12-4
abundance: .
d_gene: TRBD2
j_gene: TRBJ2-1
CDR3aa: CASTPTSFNEQFF
CDR3nt: TGTGCCAGCACCCCGACTAGCTTCAATGAGCAGTTCTTC

v_gene: TRBV19
abundance: .
d_gene: TRBD2
j_gene: TRBJ2-1
CDR3aa: CASSRTSGSGGNEQFF
CDR3nt: TGTGCCAGTAGTCGGACTAGCGGCTCGGGGGGAAATGAGCAGTTCTTC

v_gene: TRBV5-1
abundance: .
d_gene: .
j_gene: TRBJ1-4
CDR3aa: CASSQPPTEATNEKLFF
CDR3nt: TGCGCCAGCAGCCAACCACCTACCGAGGCAACTAATGAAAAACTGTTTTTT

v_gene: TRBV5-1
abundance: .
d_gene: .
j_gene: TRBJ2-1
CDR3aa: CASSLRGGESYNEQFF
CDR3nt: TGCGCCAGCAGCTTGAGAGGGGGGGAATCCTACAATGAGCAGTTCTTC

v_gene: TRBV14
abundance: .
d_gene: .
j_gene: TRBJ2-1
CDR3aa: CASSQARGMHNEQFF
CDR3nt: TGTGCCAGCAGCCAAGCTAGGGGAATGCACAATGAGCAGTTCTTC

v_gene: TRBV7-8
abundance: few
d_gene: TRBD2
j_gene: TRBJ2-7
CDR3aa: CASSREVGLASYEQYF
CDR3nt: TGTGCCAGCAGCCGAGAGGTGGGACTAGCATCCTACGAGCAGTACTTC

v_gene: TRBV6-1
abundance: .
d_gene: .
j_gene: TRBJ2-1
CDR3aa: CASSELLGISYNEQFF
CDR3nt: TGTGCCAGCAGTGAACTCCTAGGAATCTCCTACAATGAGCAGTTCTTC

v_gene: TRBV28
abundance: .
d_gene: TRBD1
j_gene: TRBJ2-1
CDR3aa: CASSLWIRDRVYNEQFF
CDR3nt: TGTGCCAGCAGTTTATGGATCCGGGACAGGGTCTACAATGAGCAGTTCTTC

v_gene: TRBV4-3
abundance: few
d_gene: TRBD1
j_gene: TRBJ1-6
CDR3aa: CASSQGGQLNSPLHF
CDR3nt: TGCGCCAGCAGCCAAGGGGGACAGTTAAATTCACCCCTCCACTTT

v_gene: TRBV5-1
abundance: .
d_gene: TRBD2
j_gene: TRBJ2-7
CDR3aa: CASSRDPRLAGGPYEQYF
CDR3nt: TGCGCCAGCAGCCGGGACCCACGACTAGCGGGAGGGCCTTACGAGCAGTACTTC

v_gene: TRBV19
abundance: .
d_gene: .
j_gene: TRBJ1-5
CDR3aa: CASSIGGRIYNQPQHF
CDR3nt: TGTGCCAGTAGTATTGGAGGGCGAATATACAATCAGCCCCAGCATTTT

v_gene: TRBV28
abundance: .
d_gene: .
j_gene: TRBJ1-1
CDR3aa: CASSLSSGRNTEAFF
CDR3nt: TGTGCCAGCAGTTTATCGTCAGGGCGCAACACTGAAGCTTTCTTT

v_gene: TRBV7-2
abundance: .
d_gene: .
j_gene: TRBJ1-1
CDR3aa: CASSLLAAAEAFF
CDR3nt: TGTGCCAGCAGCTTATTGGCGGCCGCTGAAGCTTTCTTT

v_gene: TRBV28
abundance: .
d_gene: .
j_gene: TRBJ1-2
CDR3aa: CASSLGGFFNYGYTF
CDR3nt: TGTGCCAGCAGTTTGGGAGGGTTTTTTAACTATGGCTACACCTTC

v_gene: TRBV28
abundance: .
d_gene: .
j_gene: TRBJ1-4
CDR3aa: CASSLPAGLGEKLFF
CDR3nt: TGTGCCAGCAGCCTTCCAGCCGGGTTAGGTGAAAAACTGTTTTTT

v_gene: TRBV3-1/TRBV3-2
abundance: .
d_gene: .
j_gene: TRBJ2-4
CDR3aa: CASSQLRFGYIQYF
CDR3nt: TGTGCCAGCAGCCAACTCCGATTCGGGTACATTCAGTACTTC

v_gene: TRBV5-3
abundance: .
d_gene: .
j_gene: TRBJ1-5
CDR3aa: CARSPRDQPQHF
CDR3nt: TGTGCCAGAAGCCCGAGGGATCAGCCCCAGCATTTT

v_gene: TRBV6-5
abundance: .
d_gene: TRBD1
j_gene: TRBJ2-1
CDR3aa: CASSPGTGPRNEQFF
CDR3nt: TGTGCCAGCAGCCCCGGGACAGGGCCTCGAAATGAGCAGTTCTTC

v_gene: TRBV23-1
abundance: .
d_gene: TRBD1
j_gene: TRBJ1-1
CDR3aa: CASSQSERGTVNTEAFF
CDR3nt: TGCGCCAGCAGTCAATCCGAGAGAGGGACAGTGAATACTGAAGCTTTCTTT

v_gene: TRBV28
abundance: .
d_gene: TRBD1
j_gene: TRBJ2-1
CDR3aa: CASSFGQGAYNEQFF
CDR3nt: TGTGCCAGCAGTTTCGGACAGGGGGCTTACAATGAGCAGTTCTTC

v_gene: TRBV25-1
abundance: .
d_gene: TRBD2
j_gene: TRBJ2-5
CDR3aa: CASSDLAGGETQYF
CDR3nt: TGTGCCAGCAGTGACCTAGCGGGAGGGGAGACCCAGTACTTC

v_gene: TRBV2
abundance: .
d_gene: TRBD2
j_gene: TRBJ2-3
CDR3aa: CASSGGPAGSGPDTQYF
CDR3nt: TGTGCCAGCAGTGGGGGCCCAGCGGGATCGGGTCCAGATACGCAGTATTTT

v_gene: TRBV6-5
abundance: .
d_gene: .
j_gene: TRBJ2-7
CDR3aa: CASSYSAGTGIYEQYF
CDR3nt: TGTGCCAGCAGTTACTCAGCCGGGACTGGGATCTACGAGCAGTACTTC

v_gene: TRBV5-1
abundance: few
d_gene: .
j_gene: TRBJ2-2
CDR3aa: CASLVTANTGELFF
CDR3nt: TGCGCCAGCTTGGTGACAGCTAACACCGGGGAGCTGTTTTTT

v_gene: TRBV29-1
abundance: .
d_gene: .
j_gene: TRBJ2-1
CDR3aa: CSVVRWQGNEQFF
CDR3nt: TGCAGCGTTGTGCGCTGGCAGGGCAATGAGCAGTTCTTC

v_gene: TRBV5-1
abundance: few
d_gene: .
j_gene: TRBJ2-2
CDR3aa: CASSLMSDTGELFF
CDR3nt: TGCGCCAGCAGCTTGATGTCGGACACCGGGGAGCTGTTTTTT

v_gene: TRBV7-3
abundance: .
d_gene: .
j_gene: TRBJ1-2
CDR3aa: CASSFNADSPYGYTF
CDR3nt: TGTGCCAGCAGCTTCAATGCAGATTCCCCCTATGGCTACACCTTC

v_gene: TRBV18
abundance: .
d_gene: TRBD2
j_gene: TRBJ2-5
CDR3aa: CASSPRTSPGETQYF
CDR3nt: TGTGCCAGCTCACCTCGGACTAGCCCTGGAGAGACCCAGTACTTC

v_gene: TRBV11-2
abundance: .
d_gene: .
j_gene: TRBJ1-3
CDR3aa: CASSLDPPTGSGNTIYF
CDR3nt: TGTGCCAGCAGCTTAGACCCGCCTACGGGCTCTGGAAACACCATATATTTT

v_gene: TRBV4-1
abundance: .
d_gene: TRBD2
j_gene: TRBJ2-2
CDR3aa: CASSQASGTSGARGELFF
CDR3nt: TGCGCCAGCAGCCAAGCTTCAGGGACTAGCGGGGCGAGGGGGGAGCTGTTTTTT

v_gene: TRBV10-3
abundance: .
d_gene: TRBD2
j_gene: TRBJ2-3
CDR3aa: CAIRGGTHTDTQYF
CDR3nt: TGTGCCATCAGGGGGGGGACGCACACAGATACGCAGTATTTT

v_gene: TRBV28
abundance: few
d_gene: .
j_gene: TRBJ2-1
CDR3aa: CASSRRGADYNEQFF
CDR3nt: TGTGCCAGCAGTCGGCGGGGCGCAGACTACAATGAGCAGTTCTTC

v_gene: TRBV5-8
abundance: .
d_gene: TRBD2
j_gene: TRBJ2-7
CDR3aa: CASSLSGVYEQYF
CDR3nt: TGTGCCAGCAGCCTTAGCGGGGTTTACGAGCAGTACTTC

v_gene: TRBV3-1/TRBV3-2
abundance: .
d_gene: .
j_gene: TRBJ1-1
CDR3aa: CASSPVLNTEAFF
CDR3nt: TGTGCCAGCAGCCCCGTCCTGAACACTGAAGCTTTCTTT

v_gene: TRBV4-1
abundance: .
d_gene: .
j_gene: TRBJ1-1
CDR3aa: CASSPLIVTEAFF
CDR3nt: TGCGCCAGCAGCCCCCTAATCGTCACTGAAGCTTTCTTT

v_gene: TRBV6-1
abundance: .
d_gene: .
j_gene: TRBJ2-3
CDR3aa: CASSEEEQILGDTQYF
CDR3nt: TGTGCCAGCAGTGAAGAGGAACAGATCCTGGGAGATACGCAGTATTTT

v_gene: TRBV2
abundance: .
d_gene: .
j_gene: TRBJ2-3
CDR3aa: CASRELSNADTQYF
CDR3nt: TGTGCCAGCAGGGAGCTATCAAACGCAGATACGCAGTATTTT

v_gene: TRBV6-5
abundance: few
d_gene: TRBD2
j_gene: TRBJ2-1
CDR3aa: CASSLGGSRGDEQFF
CDR3nt: TGTGCCAGCAGTTTGGGCGGGAGTAGGGGCGATGAGCAGTTCTTC

v_gene: TRBV12-3/TRBV12-4
abundance: .
d_gene: .
j_gene: TRBJ2-5
CDR3aa: CASSLRGGETQYF
CDR3nt: TGTGCCAGCAGTTTACGCGGCGGAGAGACCCAGTACTTC

v_gene: TRBV7-9
abundance: few
d_gene: .
j_gene: TRBJ1-2
CDR3aa: CASSPPAGEYTF
CDR3nt: TGTGCCAGCAGCCCGCCCGCAGGCGAGTACACCTTC

v_gene: TRBV5-5
abundance: .
d_gene: TRBD2
j_gene: TRBJ2-1
CDR3aa: CASSFGGLGDEQFF
CDR3nt: TGTGCCAGCAGCTTTGGGGGACTAGGCGATGAGCAGTTCTTC

v_gene: TRBV9
abundance: .
d_gene: TRBD1
j_gene: TRBJ2-7
CDR3aa: CASSERQGPLYEQYF
CDR3nt: TGTGCCAGCAGCGAGAGACAGGGCCCCCTCTACGAGCAGTACTTC

v_gene: TRBV18
abundance: .
d_gene: .
j_gene: TRBJ1-1
CDR3aa: CASSPPSGSRTEAFF
CDR3nt: TGTGCCAGCTCACCACCGAGTGGGAGTCGGACTGAAGCTTTCTTT

v_gene: TRBV5-5
abundance: .
d_gene: TRBD2
j_gene: TRBJ2-1
CDR3aa: CASTPGGGDEQFF
CDR3nt: TGTGCCAGCACCCCGGGGGGGGGAGATGAGCAGTTCTTC

v_gene: TRBV28
abundance: many
d_gene: .
j_gene: TRBJ1-5
CDR3aa: CASSHQGSNQPQHF
CDR3nt: TGTGCCAGCAGTCACCAGGGTAGCAATCAGCCCCAGCATTTT

v_gene: TRBV18
abundance: .
d_gene: TRBD2
j_gene: TRBJ2-3
CDR3aa: CASSPPLAGTDTQYF
CDR3nt: TGTGCCAGCTCACCACCTCTAGCGGGAACAGATACGCAGTATTTT

v_gene: TRBV9
abundance: many
d_gene: TRBD1
j_gene: TRBJ1-2
CDR3aa: CASSKDRGNYGYTF
CDR3nt: TGTGCCAGCAGCAAGGACAGGGGAAACTATGGCTACACCTTC

v_gene: TRBV4-2
abundance: .
d_gene: .
j_gene: TRBJ1-2
CDR3aa: CASTQDSVYLYGGYTF
CDR3nt: TGTGCCAGCACCCAGGACAGCGTGTACCTTTATGGAGGCTACACCTTC